A selection of T cell receptor beta chains follows, all from one sample in a study of CD8 T cells in ankylosing spondylitis. TCRdb reprocessed the 5' RACE reads via MiXCR and lists one record per CDR3 protein. The data show some 250,000 distinct CDR3 sequences, roughly a quarter seen once. The sample taken for sequencing was blood, either unsorted or a sorted T cell fraction (not recorded which). The receptors originated from a male donor with ankylosing spondylitis or in good health (not recorded which). Both conserved end residues are part of each CDR3. D genes are given only for firm matches. Not all rows give a size; the values are once, few, many and, for expanded clones, a class.

size	J	D	V	CDR3	DNA
many	TRBJ2-1	TRBD1	TRBV6-5	CASRRQGADQIF	TGTGCCAGCAGAAGACAGGGGGCGGATCAGATCTTC
-	TRBJ2-5	-	TRBV20-1	CSAERGVNLQETQYF	TGCAGTGCTGAGAGGGGGGTAAACCTCCAAGAGACCCAGTACTTC
-	TRBJ2-7	-	TRBV12-3/TRBV12-4	CASSSTLSYEQYF	TGTGCCAGCAGTTCGACCCTCTCCTACGAGCAGTACTTC
-	TRBJ2-5	TRBD2	TRBV20-1	CSARSGALQETQYF	TGCAGTGCGAGAAGCGGGGCACTCCAAGAGACCCAGTACTTC
many	TRBJ2-1	-	TRBV6-1	CASRNPFGGRNNEQFF	TGTGCCAGCAGAAACCCTTTTGGGGGTAGAAACAATGAGCAGTTCTTC
few	TRBJ2-1	-	TRBV19	CASRSSRGYNEQFF	TGTGCCAGCAGATCGTCCCGGGGCTACAATGAGCAGTTCTTC
few	TRBJ2-1	TRBD2	TRBV24-1	CASSLSGGLGEQFF	TGTGCCTCATCTCTTAGCGGGGGTCTAGGTGAGCAGTTCTTC
many	TRBJ2-6	-	TRBV18	CASSPNAGAGANVLTF	TGTGCCAGCTCACCTAACGCAGGGGCTGGGGCCAACGTCCTGACTTTC
-	TRBJ2-7	-	TRBV6-1	CASSRQSPSSYEQYF	TGTGCCAGCAGCCGACAGTCCCCTAGCTCCTACGAGCAGTACTTC
once	TRBJ2-5	-	TRBV12-3/TRBV12-4	CASSLSGISGVQETQYF	TGTGCCAGCAGTTTAAGTGGTATTAGCGGAGTGCAAGAGACCCAGTACTTC
-	TRBJ2-7	-	TRBV20-1	CSARVPGKRYEQYF	TGCAGTGCTAGAGTGCCGGGAAAGCGGTACGAGCAGTACTTC
-	TRBJ2-7	-	TRBV27	CASSATGYEQYF	TGTGCCAGCAGCGCGACAGGTTACGAGCAGTACTTC
-	TRBJ2-3	-	TRBV7-2	CASSLDASSTDTQYF	TGTGCCAGCAGCTTAGATGCTTCTAGCACAGATACGCAGTATTTT
-	TRBJ1-4	-	TRBV12-3/TRBV12-4	CASSSQGSEKLFF	TGTGCCAGCAGTTCCCAGGGCAGTGAAAAACTGTTTTTT
many	TRBJ2-5	-	TRBV10-3	CAISESNSRETQYF	TGTGCCATCAGTGAGTCTAATAGCCGGGAGACCCAGTACTTC
many	TRBJ2-1	-	TRBV12-3/TRBV12-4	CASTRGFGSYNEQFF	TGTGCCAGCACCCGTGGCTTTGGCTCCTACAATGAGCAGTTCTTC
-	TRBJ2-1	-	TRBV24-1	CATSERDASSYNEQFF	TGTGCCACCAGTGAGAGGGACGCGAGCTCCTACAATGAGCAGTTCTTC
-	TRBJ1-1	-	TRBV7-6	CASSLADALNTEAFF	TGTGCCAGCAGCTTAGCGGATGCCCTGAACACTGAAGCTTTCTTT
many	TRBJ1-3	-	TRBV9	CASSGRGAEDTIYF	TGTGCCAGCAGCGGCCGGGGGGCCGAAGACACCATATATTTT
few	TRBJ2-3	-	TRBV20-1	CSVPGPSTDTQYF	TGCAGTGTTCCGGGACCGAGCACAGATACGCAGTATTTT
-	TRBJ1-1	-	TRBV29-1	CSVQRDYAEAFF	TGCAGCGTCCAGAGGGACTACGCTGAAGCTTTCTTT
many	TRBJ1-4	-	TRBV20-1	CSAPGGGLGEKLFF	TGCAGTGCTCCTGGGGGGGGACTGGGTGAAAAACTGTTTTTT